Below are 5 T cell receptor beta chains sequenced from a single sample in a study of glioma-infiltrating T cells after dendritic cell vaccination. Indicated time point: after dendritic cell vaccination, including at tumor progression/relapse. Profiled with immunoSEQ multiplex PCR; TCRdb holds only in-frame clones, not every one. The sample shows around 78,000 clones, over 75% of them seen only once. The sample here was blood, taken after dendritic cell vaccination. These receptors were collected from a human donor with glioblastoma.

The V and J genes are TRBV5-8 and TRBJ2-7, with 7 positions matching TRBD1. Germline loops: CDR1 SGHTS, CDR2 YDEGEE. This CDR3 contains 13 residues. V was clipped by 2 bases and J by 3 bases; unmatched bases: 2. The CDR3 DNA reads TGTGCCAGCAGCTTTAGACAGGGCTACGAGCAGTACTTC. This gives the protein CASSFRQGYEQYF.

The count of this clone is one. This rearrangement joins TRBV7-6 to TRBJ2-2; weak D call: TRBD2 (5 bases). CDR3 length equals 16 residues. Germline V lookup: CDR1 SGHVS, CDR2 FNYEAQ. V was pared by 5 bases and J by 5 bases, with 18 bases between. CDR3 protein: CASSTTLSGATGELFF. The CDR3 DNA reads TGTGCCAGCAGCACCACCCTGAGCGGAGCTACCGGGGAGCTGTTTTTT.

V and J are TRBV5-1 and TRBJ2-5, with 11 bases matching TRBD2. Germline V gene sequence: CDR1 SGHRS, CDR2 YFSETQ. Unmatched junction bases numbered 2, after V lost 3 bases and J lost 4 bases. The CDR3 runs to 14 residues. The CDR3 nucleotides are TGCGCCAGCAGCTCGGGACTAGCGGCAGAGACCCAGTACTTC. It translates to CASSSGLAAETQYF.

The chain employs TRBV5-1 and TRBJ2-7; D possibly corresponds to TRBD2 (5 bases). The CDR3 contains 16 residues. CDR1 and CDR2 (germline): SGHRS, YFSETQ. With 4 bases removed from V and 4 bases from J, the gap between germline ends came to 21 bases. Here the CDR3 reads CASSGRTAILPYEQYF. In DNA form, the CDR3 reads TGCGCCAGCAGCGGAAGGACTGCGATTCTTCCTTACGAGCAGTACTTC.

The chain uses TRBV4-2 and TRBJ2-1; D gene ambiguous. The CDR3 loop spans 13 amino acids. Trimming pared 6 bases from V and 3 bases from J, leaving 9 bases between. CDR1 and CDR2 from the germline V gene are LGHNA and YNFKEQ. Here the CDR3 reads CASSPLFYNEQFF. CDR3 sequence (DNA): TGTGCCAGCAGTCCTCTATTCTACAATGAGCAGTTCTTC.